A single sample gave rise to the 12 T cell receptor beta chains below, sequenced in a study of shared clonotypes between healthy human individuals (TCRdb year 2020). Libraries were prepared through the immunoSEQ multiplex PCR assay. TCRdb stores this immuneACCESS table with in-frame sequences only. Part of the clones is absent; in the studies checked, under half of the shortfall reflects unresolved V genes, and no reason is known for the rest. The sample table shows some 2,400,000 clones, and approximately 95% are seen once. The ten largest make up more than 0.1% of the sample. Specimen: naive CD4+ T cells sorted from blood. The cell subset or site label of this sample denotes: CD45RA+ positively selected. These receptors were obtained from a man between 18 and 29 years old in good health.

The chain links TRBV6-6 to TRBJ2-7; weak D call: TRBD1 (6 bases). The germline V gene encodes CDR1 MNHNY and CDR2 SVGAGI (reference sequence). The CDR3 totals 14 residues. Trimming cost V 8 bases and J 3 bases, with 17 bases left between them. The CDR3 sequence: CASQTPDRYYEQYF. The DNA for the CDR3 is TGTGCCAGCCAAACCCCGGACAGATACTACGAGCAGTACTTC.

The chain links TRBV11-2 to TRBJ2-2; D is ambiguous. The CDR3 has 15 residues. The V gene lost 6 bases and the J gene lost 4 bases, with 15 bases spanning the gap. Germline assignment: CDR1 SGHAT and CDR2 FQNNGV. The CDR3, as DNA: TGTGCCAGCAGACCCGCATGGGTGAGCACCGGGGAGCTGTTTTTT. It specifies CASRPAWVSTGELFF. The whole variable domain, remainder taken from reference TRBV11-2 and TRBJ2-2, is EAGVAQSPRYKIIEKRQSVAFWCNPISGHATLYWYQQILGQGPKLLIQFQNNGVVDDSQLPKDRFSAERLKGVDSTLKIQPAKLEDSAVYLCASRPAWVSTGELFFGEGSRLTVL.

The J gene is TRBJ1-2, the V gene TRBV2; D is unclear. The CDR3 contains 9 residues. In germline, CDR1 is SNHLY, CDR2 FYNNEI. The CDR3 DNA reads TGTGTTGAGGGCTATGGCTACACCTTC. This codes for CVEGYGYTF.

This clone showed up just once. The chain joins TRBV19 to TRBJ2-5; a possible D gene is TRBD1 (6 bases). V was pared by 4 bases and J by 4 bases, with 10 bases between. This CDR3 has 13 amino acids. Germline-derived CDR1 and CDR2 are LNHDA and SQIVND (reference sequence). CDR3 sequence: CASSTGVIETQYF. CDR3 nucleotides: TGTGCCAGTAGTACAGGGGTAATAGAGACCCAGTACTTC.

This rearrangement joins TRBV7-2 to TRBJ1-3; the D is unclear. The germline gives CDR1 SGHTA, CDR2 FQGNSA. This CDR3 comprises 13 residues. V lost 6 bases and J 0 bases, leaving 6 bases between the germline ends. CDR3 in DNA: TGTGCCAGCAGGGCCCCCTCTGGAAACACCATATATTTT. Protein: CASRAPSGNTIYF.

V and J are TRBV25-1 and TRBJ2-5; 8 bases agree with TRBD1. This CDR3 spans 15 amino acids. CDR1 and CDR2 (germline): MGHDK, SYGVNS. V dropped 5 bases and J dropped 5; count of bases not matched to a gene: 10. The CDR3 is CASSSDRGVWETQYF. The CDR3, as DNA: TGTGCCAGCAGTTCAGACAGGGGAGTGTGGGAGACCCAGTACTTC.

In nucleotides, the CDR3 is TGCGCCAGCAGCCAAGTTCTGGGGACACCTAATACGGATGGCTACACCTTC. This encodes CASSQVLGTPNTDGYTF. V and J are TRBV4-1 and TRBJ1-2; D possibly corresponds to TRBD1 (6 bases). CDR3 length: 17 amino acids. Trimming took 1 base from V and 6 from J, leaving 21 bases between them. CDR1 and CDR2 (germline): MGHRA, YSYEKL.

The chain has TRBV28 and TRBJ2-7, with 12 nucleotides matching TRBD1. The germline V gene has CDR1 MDHEN and CDR2 SYDVKM. With 7 bases clipped from V and 5 bases from J, the junction kept 9 bases outside the gene matches. CDR3 length: 15 amino acids. CDR3 amino acids: CASTPSGQGAHEQYF. The CDR3 nucleotides are TGTGCCAGCACTCCTTCGGGACAGGGGGCCCACGAGCAGTACTTC.

This sequence joins TRBV10-2 and TRBJ2-7, with D possibly called TRBD1 or TRBD2 (6 bases each). The V end was cut by 6 bases, the J end by 0 bases, with 21 bases between. CDR3 size: 17 residues. Looked up from germline, CDR1 is WSHSY and CDR2 is SAAADI. CDR3 DNA: TGCGCCAGCAGCCCGGGGGTAGGGGCGGGACACTCCTACGAGCAGTACTTC. This encodes CASSPGVGAGHSYEQYF.

As to this clone: Other DNA sequences in the same sample also yield this CDR3. The CDR3 loop is CASSLGGNSNQPQHF. The CDR3 coding sequence is TGTGCCAGCAGCTTAGGAGGTAATAGCAATCAGCCCCAGCATTTT. The chain is built from TRBV11-2 and TRBJ1-5; D ambiguous. In germline, CDR1 is SGHAT, CDR2 FQNNGV. V lost 1 base and J lost 0, with 7 bases in between. The CDR3 totals 15 residues.

The chain carries TRBV30 and TRBJ2-1, with TRBD2 matching 12 bases. The CDR3 contains 17 residues. From germline, CDR1 is GTSNPN and CDR2 SVGIG (reference sequence). V lost 8 bases to trimming and J lost 5 bases; unmatched junction nucleotides: 16. CDR3 in DNA: TGTGCCGGAGAGATAGCGTGGACTAGCGGGAAGGACAATGAGCAGTTCTTC. Residues: CAGEIAWTSGKDNEQFF.

This chain links TRBV11-2 with TRBJ1-1, with D uncertain. Trimming cost V 2 bases and J 11 bases, with 12 bases left between them. The CDR3 is 12 residues long. Germline V CDR1 and CDR2: SGHAT, FQNNGV. The CDR3 nucleotides read TGTGCCAGCAGCTTATACCAACAGCGGGCTTTCTTT. This gives the protein CASSLYQQRAFF. Full variable domain (remainder filled in from reference TRBV11-2 and TRBJ1-1): EAGVAQSPRYKIIEKRQSVAFWCNPISGHATLYWYQQILGQGPKLLIQFQNNGVVDDSQLPKDRFSAERLKGVDSTLKIQPAKLEDSAVYLCASSLYQQRAFFGQGTRLTVV.